This T cell receptor beta chain was found in a study of blood T cell repertoires in COVID-19. This clone was found once. TCRdb's table, derived via immunoSEQ multiplex PCR, lists solely in-frame clones and lacks some. The table has 110,000 to 150,000 clones, about 86% seen once; the top ten hold 1.5%. This CDR3 contains 17 residues. With V trimmed by 0 bases and J by 0 bases, 5 bases remained unmatched. CDR1 LGHDT and CDR2 YNNKEL come from the germline V gene (reference sequence). Sequenced input: peripheral blood. This clonotype was sampled from a woman aged 60-75 years with acute or convalescent COVID-19. This chain connects TRBV3-1 (or the pseudogene TRBV3-2) to TRBJ2-4, with 7 bases fitting TRBD1. The chain's CDR3 is CASSQDFRGSAKNIQYF. CDR3 nucleotides: TGTGCCAGCAGCCAAGATTTCAGGGGGTCAGCCAAAAACATTCAGTACTTC.